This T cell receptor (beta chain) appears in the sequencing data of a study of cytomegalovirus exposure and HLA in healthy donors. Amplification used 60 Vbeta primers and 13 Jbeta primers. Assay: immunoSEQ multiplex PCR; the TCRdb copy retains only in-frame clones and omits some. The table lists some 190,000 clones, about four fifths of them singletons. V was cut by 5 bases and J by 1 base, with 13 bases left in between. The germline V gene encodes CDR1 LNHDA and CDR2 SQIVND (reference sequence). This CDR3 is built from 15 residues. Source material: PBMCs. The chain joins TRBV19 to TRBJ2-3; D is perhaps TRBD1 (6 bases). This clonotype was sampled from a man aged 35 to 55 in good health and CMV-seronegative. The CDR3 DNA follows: TGTGCCAGTAGTTCCGGTTACAGGGGCACAGATACGCAGTATTTT. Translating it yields CASSSGYRGTDTQYF.